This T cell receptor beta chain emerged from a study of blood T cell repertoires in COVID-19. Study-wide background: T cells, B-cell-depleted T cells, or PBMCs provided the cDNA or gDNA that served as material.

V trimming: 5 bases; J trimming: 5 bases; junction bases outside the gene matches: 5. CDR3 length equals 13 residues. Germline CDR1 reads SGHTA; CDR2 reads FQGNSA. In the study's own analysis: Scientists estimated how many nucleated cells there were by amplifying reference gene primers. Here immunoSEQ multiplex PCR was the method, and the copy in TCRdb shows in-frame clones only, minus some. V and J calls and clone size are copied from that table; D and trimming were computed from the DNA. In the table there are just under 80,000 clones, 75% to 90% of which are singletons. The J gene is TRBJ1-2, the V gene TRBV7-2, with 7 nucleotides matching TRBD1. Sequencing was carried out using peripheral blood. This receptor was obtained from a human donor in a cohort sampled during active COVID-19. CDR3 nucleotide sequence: TGTGCCAGCAGCCCACAGGGGTCATATGGCTACACCTTC. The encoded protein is CASSPQGSYGYTF.